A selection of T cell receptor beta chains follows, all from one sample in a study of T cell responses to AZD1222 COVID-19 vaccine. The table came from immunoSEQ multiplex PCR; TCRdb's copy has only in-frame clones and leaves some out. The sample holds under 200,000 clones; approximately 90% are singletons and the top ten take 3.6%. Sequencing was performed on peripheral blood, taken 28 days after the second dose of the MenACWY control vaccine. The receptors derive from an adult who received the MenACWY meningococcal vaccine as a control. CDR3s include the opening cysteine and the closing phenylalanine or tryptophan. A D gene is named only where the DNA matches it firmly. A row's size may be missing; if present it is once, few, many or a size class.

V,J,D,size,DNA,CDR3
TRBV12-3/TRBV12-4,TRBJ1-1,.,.,TGTGCCAGCAGTTTCAGGGGCACTGAAGCTTTCTTT,CASSFRGTEAFF
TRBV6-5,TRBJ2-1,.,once,TGTGCCAGCACCCCCCCTGCGAGCAATGAGCAGTTCTTC,CASTPPASNEQFF
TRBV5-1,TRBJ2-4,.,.,TGCGCCAGCAGCTTGGGTCTAGCCAAAAACATTCAGTACTTC,CASSLGLAKNIQYF
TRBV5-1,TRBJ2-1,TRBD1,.,TGCGCCAGCAGCTTGGCCGGGACAGGGGAAAGGGAGCAGTTCTTC,CASSLAGTGEREQFF
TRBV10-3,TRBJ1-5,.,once,TGTGCCATCGCGGCCGCGAAGAGCAATCAGCCCCAGCATTTT,CAIAAAKSNQPQHF
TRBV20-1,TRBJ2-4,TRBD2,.,TGCAGTGCTAGTTTTTTGGCTAGCGGGAGAAACCAAAACATTCAGTACTTC,CSASFLASGRNQNIQYF
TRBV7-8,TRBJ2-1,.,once,TGTGCCAGCAGCCCGGAGGGAACCCTCTACAATGAGCAGTTCTTC,CASSPEGTLYNEQFF
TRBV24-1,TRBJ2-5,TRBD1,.,TGTGCCACCAGTGACCCCACAACTCAGGGGGCGCGGGAGACCCAGTACTTC,CATSDPTTQGARETQYF
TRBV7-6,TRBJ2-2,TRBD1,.,TGTGCCAGCAGCTTAAGGACAGGGGGTTTCGCCGGGGAGCTGTTTTTT,CASSLRTGGFAGELFF
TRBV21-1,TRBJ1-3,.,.,TGTGCCAGCAGCAATGCGCTGGGGGGGTCTGGAAACACCATATATTTT,CASSNALGGSGNTIYF
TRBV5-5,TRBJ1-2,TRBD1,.,TGTGCCAGCAGCCCCGGGACAGCTAACTATGGCTACACCTTC,CASSPGTANYGYTF
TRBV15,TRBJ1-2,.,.,TGTGCCACCAGCGGAAGAAGAACAGGTTCCGATGGCTACACCTTC,CATSGRRTGSDGYTF
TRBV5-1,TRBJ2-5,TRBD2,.,TGCGCCAGCAGCTCTGACCGGGTAGCGGGGGAGACCCAGTACTTC,CASSSDRVAGETQYF
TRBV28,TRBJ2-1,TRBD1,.,TGTGCCAGCATACTCAGGGGGTCCTACAATGAGCAGTTCTTC,CASILRGSYNEQFF
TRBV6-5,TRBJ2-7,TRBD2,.,TGTGCCAGCAGTTTGGGAGGGAAACCCTACGAGCAGTACTTC,CASSLGGKPYEQYF
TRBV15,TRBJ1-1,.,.,TGTGCCACCAGCAGAGCCCTTACAGGGAACACTGAAGCTTTCTTT,CATSRALTGNTEAFF
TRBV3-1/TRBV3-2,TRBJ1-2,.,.,TGTGCCAGCAGCCAAGATGAAGGGGTGAGAGGCTACACCTTC,CASSQDEGVRGYTF
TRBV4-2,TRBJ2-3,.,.,TGTGCCAGCAGCCAAGACGAGCAGAGCACAGATACGCAGTATTTT,CASSQDEQSTDTQYF
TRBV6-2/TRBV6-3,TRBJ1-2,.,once,TGTGCCAGCAGCGGACGAGTTACGCGGGACCCTCTAGGGTATGGCTACACCTTC,CASSGRVTRDPLGYGYTF
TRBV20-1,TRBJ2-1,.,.,TGCAGTGCTAGTCGAACCAGCTCCTACAATGAGCAGTTCTTC,CSASRTSSYNEQFF
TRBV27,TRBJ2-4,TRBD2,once,TGTGCCAGCGGGGGACTAGCGGGAGACAAAAACATTCAGTACTTC,CASGGLAGDKNIQYF
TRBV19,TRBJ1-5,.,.,TGTGCCAGTAGTATACGGACACCTAGCAATCAGCCCCAGCATTTT,CASSIRTPSNQPQHF
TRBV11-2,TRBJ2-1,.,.,TGTGCCAGCAGCTTAAGCTGGAGTGAGCAGTTCTTC,CASSLSWSEQFF
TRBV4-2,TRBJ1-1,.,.,TGTGCCAGCAGCCAAGATATGGCCCTGGGCACTGAAGCTTTCTTT,CASSQDMALGTEAFF
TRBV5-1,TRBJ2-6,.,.,TGCGCCAGCAGCGCTCTGACTGGGAAGGCCAACGTCCTGACTTTC,CASSALTGKANVLTF
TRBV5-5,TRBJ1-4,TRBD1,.,TGTGCCAGTGCCCGGGACAGGGGGCTAGAAAAACTGTTTTTT,CASARDRGLEKLFF
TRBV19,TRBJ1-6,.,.,TGTGCCAGTAGTGGCCTGATTAATTCACCCCTCCACTTT,CASSGLINSPLHF
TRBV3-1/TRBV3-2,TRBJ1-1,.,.,TGTGCCAGCAGCCCGGGACACTTGGTAGGGGCTTTCTTT,CASSPGHLVGAFF
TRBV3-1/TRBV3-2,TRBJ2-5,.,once,TGTGCCAGCAGCCGTCGGGAGCCTCAAGAGACCCAGTACTTC,CASSRREPQETQYF